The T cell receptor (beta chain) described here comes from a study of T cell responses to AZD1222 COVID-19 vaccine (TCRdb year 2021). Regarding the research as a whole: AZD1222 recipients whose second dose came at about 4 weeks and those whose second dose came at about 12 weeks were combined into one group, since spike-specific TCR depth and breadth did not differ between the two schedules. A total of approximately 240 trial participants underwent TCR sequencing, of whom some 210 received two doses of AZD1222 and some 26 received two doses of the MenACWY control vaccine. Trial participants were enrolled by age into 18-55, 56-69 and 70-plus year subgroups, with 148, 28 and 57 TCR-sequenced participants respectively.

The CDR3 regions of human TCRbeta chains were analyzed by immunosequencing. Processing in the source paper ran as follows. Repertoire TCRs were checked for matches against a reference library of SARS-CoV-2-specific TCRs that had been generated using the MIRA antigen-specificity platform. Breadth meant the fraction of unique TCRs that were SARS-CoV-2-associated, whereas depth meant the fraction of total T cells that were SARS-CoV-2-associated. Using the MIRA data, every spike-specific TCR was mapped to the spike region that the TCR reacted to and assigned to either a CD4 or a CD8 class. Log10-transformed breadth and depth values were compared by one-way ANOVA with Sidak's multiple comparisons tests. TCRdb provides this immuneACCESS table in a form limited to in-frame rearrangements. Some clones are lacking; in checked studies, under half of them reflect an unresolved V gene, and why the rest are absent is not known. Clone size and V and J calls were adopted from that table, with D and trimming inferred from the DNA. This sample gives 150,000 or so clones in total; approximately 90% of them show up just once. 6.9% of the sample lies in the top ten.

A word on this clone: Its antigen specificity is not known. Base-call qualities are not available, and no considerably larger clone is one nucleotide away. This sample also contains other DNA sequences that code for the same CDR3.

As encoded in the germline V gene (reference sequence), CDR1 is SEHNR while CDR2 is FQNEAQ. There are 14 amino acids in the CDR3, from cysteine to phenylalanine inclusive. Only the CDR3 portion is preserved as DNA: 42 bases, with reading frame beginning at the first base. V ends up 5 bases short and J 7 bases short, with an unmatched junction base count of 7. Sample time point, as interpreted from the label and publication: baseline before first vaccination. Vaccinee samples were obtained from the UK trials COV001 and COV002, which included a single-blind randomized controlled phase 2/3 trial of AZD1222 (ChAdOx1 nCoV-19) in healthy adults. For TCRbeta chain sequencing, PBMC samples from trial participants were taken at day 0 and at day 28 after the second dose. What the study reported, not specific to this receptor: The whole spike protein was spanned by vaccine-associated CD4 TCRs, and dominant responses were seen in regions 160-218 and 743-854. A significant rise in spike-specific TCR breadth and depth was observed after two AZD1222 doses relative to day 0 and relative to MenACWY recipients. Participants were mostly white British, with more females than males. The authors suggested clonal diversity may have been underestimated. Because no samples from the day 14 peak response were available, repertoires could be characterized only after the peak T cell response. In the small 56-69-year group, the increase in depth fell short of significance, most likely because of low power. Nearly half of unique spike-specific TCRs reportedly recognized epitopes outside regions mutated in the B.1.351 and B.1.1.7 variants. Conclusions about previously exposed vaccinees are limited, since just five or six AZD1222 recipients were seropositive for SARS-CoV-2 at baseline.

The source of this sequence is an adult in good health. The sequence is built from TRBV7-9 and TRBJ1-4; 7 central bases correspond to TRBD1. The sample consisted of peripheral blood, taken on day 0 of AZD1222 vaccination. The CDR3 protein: CASSLGQEGEKLFF. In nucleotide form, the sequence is TGTGCCAGCAGCCTCGGACAGGAGGGTGAAAAACTGTTTTTT.